These 9 T cell receptor beta chains were sequenced from one sample in a study of shared clonotypes between healthy human individuals. Sequenced by immunoSEQ multiplex PCR; TCRdb stores in-frame clones only, minus some. The table lists more than 450,000 clones, about four fifths of them singletons, with 10% to 15% in the top ten. The sequencing input was PBMCs. The source is a woman in her thirties or forties in good health. Some clones in this sample may be carry-over from other donors' samples.

The rearrangement uses TRBV5-6 and TRBJ1-4; TRBD1 aligns across 9 bases. This CDR3 contains 15 residues. V shed 3 bases and J 0 bases; nucleotides not matched to a gene: 0. The germline V gene encodes CDR1 SGHDT and CDR2 YYEEEE. The CDR3 sequence is CASSWTGATNEKLFF. DNA of the CDR3: TGTGCCAGCAGCTGGACAGGGGCAACTAATGAAAAACTGTTTTTT.

As DNA, the CDR3 is TGCGCCAGCAGCTTGCGGGAGGGCCAGTCCGGGGAGCTGTTTTTT. Protein sequence: CASSLREGQSGELFF. The rearrangement joins TRBV5-1 to TRBJ2-2, with 8 bases fitting TRBD2. V shed 1 base, J shed 6 bases, and the junction held 5 bases outside the gene matches. The CDR3 consists of 15 residues. Germline V gene lookup returns CDR1 SGHRS and CDR2 YFSETQ.

The CDR3 DNA reads as TGCGCCAGCAGCCCGGACACTAACTATGGCTACACCTTC. It specifies CASSPDTNYGYTF. This sequence joins TRBV5-1 and TRBJ1-2, with a possible D match to TRBD1 (5 bases). The CDR3 spans 13 residues. The germline V and J ends were trimmed by 4 bases and 0 bases, with 7 bases remaining between them. Germline loops: CDR1 SGHRS, CDR2 YFSETQ.

This chain connects TRBV5-1 to TRBJ2-3; 13 bases align to TRBD2. V trimming: 2 bases; J trimming: 1 base; junction bases outside the gene matches: 4. In germline, CDR1 is SGHRS, CDR2 YFSETQ. The CDR3 consists of 17 residues. CDR3 nucleotides: TGCGCCAGCAGCTTTACTAGCGGGAGGGCCGGCACAGATACGCAGTATTTT. It specifies CASSFTSGRAGTDTQYF.

As concerns this clone: This sample also contains other DNA sequences that code for the same CDR3. The chain uses TRBV29-1 and TRBJ2-3, with D unresolved. CDR1 and CDR2 from the germline V gene are SQVTM and ANQGSEA. The length of the CDR3 is 12 residues. Trimming cost V 3 bases and J 0 bases, with 4 bases left between them. The CDR3 DNA follows: TGCAGCGTTGACCCCAGCACAGATACGCAGTATTTT. Amino acid sequence: CSVDPSTDTQYF.

The CDR3, as DNA: TGTGCCAGCACCAGCGTCGACATTCAGTACTTC. Its translation is CASTSVDIQYF. This chain links TRBV2 with TRBJ2-4; D call uncertain. The CDR3 has 11 residues. Per germline, CDR1 SNHLY and CDR2 FYNNEI. V gave up 7 bases and J gave up 8 bases, with 9 bases separating them. Combining the CDR3 with reference TRBV2 and TRBJ2-4 gives the whole variable domain EPEVTQTPSHQVTQMGQEVILRCVPISNHLYFYWYRQILGQKVEFLVSFYNNEISEKSEIFDDQFSVERPDGSNFTLKIRSTKLEDSAMYFCASTSVDIQYFGAGTRLSVL.

This clone was counted ten times or more. The chain links TRBV29-1 to TRBJ2-7; D is undetermined. V shed 5 bases and J shed 3 bases, with 5 bases lying between them. CDR1 SQVTM and CDR2 ANQGSEA come from the germline V gene. The CDR3 has 10 amino acids. The CDR3 DNA reads TGCAGCGTTCTAGGCTACGAGCAGTACTTC. It is translated as CSVLGYEQYF.

This clone was counted a single time. The rearrangement uses TRBV5-1 and TRBJ2-1; 9 bases agree with TRBD1. The CDR3 is made up of 16 amino acids. V shed 0 bases, J shed 8 bases, and the junction held 9 bases outside the gene matches. Germline V CDR1 and CDR2: SGHRS, YFSETQ. For the CDR3, the DNA is TGCGCCAGCAGCTTGGGGACAGGGGTAGGTAGCTATGAGCAGTTCTTC. Protein: CASSLGTGVGSYEQFF.

The rearrangement joins TRBV11-2 to TRBJ1-3; D unclear. Germline CDR1 SGHAT, CDR2 FQNNGV. Trimming removed 1 base from V and 8 bases from J, with 6 bases in between. CDR3 length: 12 residues. The CDR3 DNA is TGTGCCAGCAGCTTAGTCGGGGACACCATATATTTT. Translating gives CASSLVGDTIYF.